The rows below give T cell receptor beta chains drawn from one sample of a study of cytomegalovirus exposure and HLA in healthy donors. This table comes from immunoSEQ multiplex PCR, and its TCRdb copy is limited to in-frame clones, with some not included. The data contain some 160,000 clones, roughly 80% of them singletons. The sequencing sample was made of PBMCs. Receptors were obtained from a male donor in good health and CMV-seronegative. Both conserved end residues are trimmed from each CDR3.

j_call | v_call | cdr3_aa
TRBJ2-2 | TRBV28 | ATTTGTGELF
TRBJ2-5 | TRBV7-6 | AIREGMETQY
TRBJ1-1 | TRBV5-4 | ASRLTENTEAF
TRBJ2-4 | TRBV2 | ASRGLSNIQY
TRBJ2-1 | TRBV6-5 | ASLAGGGINEQF
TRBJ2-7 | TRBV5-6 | ASSISGYEQY
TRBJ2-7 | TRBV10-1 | ASSEGTWESREVVPSSYEQY
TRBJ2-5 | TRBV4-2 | ASSQLGGLQETQY
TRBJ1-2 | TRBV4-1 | ASWGESGPNYGYT
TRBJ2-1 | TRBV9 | ASSPGQGEPNEQF
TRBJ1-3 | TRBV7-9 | ASSLVGTDGNTIY
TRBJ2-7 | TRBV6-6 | ASSYGQGGYEQY
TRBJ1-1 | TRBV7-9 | ASSLVGTGGTEAF
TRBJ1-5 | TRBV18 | ASSPQGGNQPQH
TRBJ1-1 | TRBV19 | ASSIEGAGANTEAF
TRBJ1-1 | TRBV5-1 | ASSVGPTGAEAF
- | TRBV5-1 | ASSFTSGGLYEQY
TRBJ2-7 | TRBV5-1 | ASSLRGHLEEQY
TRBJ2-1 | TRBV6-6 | ASSRDSYNEQF
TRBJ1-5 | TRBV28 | ASSLKTGPWDQPQH
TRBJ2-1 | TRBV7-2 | ASSLGLGYNEQF
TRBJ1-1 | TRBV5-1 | ASSSIPLDRVSTEAF
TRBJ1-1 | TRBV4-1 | ASSQTGGGPGTEAF
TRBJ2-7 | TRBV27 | ASREGTRWANEQY
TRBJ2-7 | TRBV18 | ASSRLSGNTYEQY
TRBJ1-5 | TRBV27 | ASSLFSGAQPQH
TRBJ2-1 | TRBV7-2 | ATRLASRNEQF
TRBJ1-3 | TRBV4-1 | ASSRADRDSGNTIY
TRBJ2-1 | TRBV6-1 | ASSELQGGSYNEQF
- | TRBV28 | ASTGVLQDYEQY
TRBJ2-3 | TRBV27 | ASSLRTSGHSSTDTQY
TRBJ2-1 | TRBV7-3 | ASSLIPTGAGPYNEQF
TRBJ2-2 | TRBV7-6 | ASSPGLAWTGELF
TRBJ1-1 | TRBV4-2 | ASSQGTLNTEAF
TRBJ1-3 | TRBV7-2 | ASSLEGGRENTIY
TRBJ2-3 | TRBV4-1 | ASSQEQTSGGSNTQY
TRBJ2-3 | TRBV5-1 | ASRNGGGSTDTQY
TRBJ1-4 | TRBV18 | ASSPPGQGEEKLF
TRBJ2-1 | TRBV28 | ASSSPGQPQF
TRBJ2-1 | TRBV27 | ASSHLEAAGANYNEQF
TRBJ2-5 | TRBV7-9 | ASTPAGQETQY
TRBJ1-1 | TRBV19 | ASSTERQSEAF
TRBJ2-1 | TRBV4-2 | ASSQAGGHDNEQF